The clone carrying this TCR beta chain has a handful of counts. Its antigen is unknown. This entry comes from a study of T cell responses to AZD1222 COVID-19 vaccine. Study-wide points: Close to half of all spike-specific TCRs reportedly target regions of the variants that are unmutated.

V shed 8 bases and J 5 bases; nucleotides not matched to a gene: 12. The CDR3 covers 15 residues. Germline V lookup: CDR1 LNHDA, CDR2 SQIVND (reference sequence). The table came from immunoSEQ multiplex PCR; TCRdb's copy has only in-frame clones and leaves some out. The sample includes more than 95,000 clones, around 87% of them seen just once. The sample was peripheral blood, taken on day 0 of AZD1222 vaccination. The origin of this receptor is an adult in good health. The chain couples TRBV19 to TRBJ1-5; the match to TRBD1 covers 7 bases. The CDR3 nucleotides are TGTGCCAGTTCTACCGGGACAAGGGGGCATCAGCCCCAGCATTTT. It is translated as CASSTGTRGHQPQHF. The whole variable domain, filled in from reference TRBV19 and TRBJ1-5, reads DGGITQSPKYLFRKEGQNVTLSCEQNLNHDAMYWYRQDPGQGLRLIYYSQIVNDFQKGDIAEGYSVSREKKESFPLTVTSAQKNPTAFYLCASSTGTRGHQPQHFGDGTRLSIL.